Within the sample, the clone carrying this T cell receptor (beta chain) is medium-sized. Antigen specificity is unknown. This entry is derived from a study of T cells in localized non-small cell lung cancer. Study observations and caveats: The highest T cell clonality was in uninvolved adjacent lung, above tumor. Sequencing covered just one tumor region, so heterogeneity cannot be ruled out. In adjacent lung, a median roughly 57 of the top 100 tumor clones were found.

Method: immunoSEQ multiplex PCR; TCRdb's copy keeps in-frame clones and lacks some. Seen here are more than 2,000 clones, around 40% observed once, and the top ten hold 6.5% to 9.5%. The CDR3 contains 15 residues. The V gene lost 3 bases and the J gene lost 4 bases, with 14 bases spanning the gap. Germline V gene sequence: CDR1 SGHNT, CDR2 YENEEA. Two independent pathologists confirmed no atypia in lung taken at least 2 cm from tumor. The chain uses TRBV11-3 and TRBJ2-3; D unclear. The sample in question was normal lung tissue next to the tumor, obtained before any cancer treatment. The clonotype comes from a man between 40 and 75 years old with stage II lung adenocarcinoma. The DNA of the CDR3 is TGTGCCAGCAGCTTGACGGTCTCTTGGCCAGATACGCAGTATTTT. Translation gives CASSLTVSWPDTQYF. The variable domain in full, completed from reference TRBV11-3 and TRBJ2-3, reads EAGVVQSPRYKIIEKKQPVAFWCNPISGHNTLYWYLQNLGQGPELLIRYENEEAVDDSQLPKDRFSAERLKGVDSTLKIQPAELGDSAVYLCASSLTVSWPDTQYFGPGTRLTVL.